The 2 T cell receptor beta chains reported below all come from one sample, sequenced in a study of tumor-infiltrating lymphocytes in primary liver carcinoma listed by TCRdb under 2017. Sequencer: Illumina HiSeq 2500. TCRbeta-specific cDNA was reverse-transcribed from 500 ng total RNA using a constant-region primer and ProtoScript II reverse transcriptase. The TCRbeta libraries were prepared through three rounds of nested multiplex PCR following a slightly modified ARM-PCR procedure. Multiplex TRBV1-TRBV30 forward primers and a Cbeta reverse primer were used in the first two PCR rounds, each of which was run for approximately 10 cycles. In-frame beta chains were kept once TCRdb had trimmed the public reads at Q25 with fastp and called clones with MiXCR. Rows with one shared CDR3 protein collapse into an entry with the most common genes and DNA. The sample table records around 70,000 distinct CDR3 sequences; about 70% of these occur just once. Of the sample, 25% to 30% is held by the ten largest clones.

Total RNA and DNA were co-extracted from about 19-30 mg of bulk tissue with the AllPrep DNA/RNA mini kit, without cell sorting. Sequenced sample: liver tumor tissue from sampling region 4. This specimen's cell subset or site label, interpreted: tumor region T4, right-lateral pole. The receptors stem from a man aged 40-55 years with primary liver carcinoma and hepatitis B virus infection.

Turning to this clonotype: This may be a read error: a much more frequent sequence differs by one nucleotide. This chain uses TRBV5-5 with TRBJ2-7, with TRBD2 matching 7 bases. The CDR3 consists of 15 residues. Germline V CDR1 and CDR2: SGHKS, YYEKEE (reference sequence). The CDR3 bases are TGTACCAGCAGCTTCGAGGGCGGGAGCGCCTACGAGCAGTACTTC. The encoded protein is CTSSFEGGSAYEQYF.

To note about this clonotype: This may come from a read error, since a much larger clone is one base off. The chain employs TRBV7-8 and TRBJ2-1; possible D gene TRBD2, 6 bases. The CDR3 has 14 residues. Per germline, CDR1 SGHVS and CDR2 FQNEAQ. The CDR3 spells CANSPSGVYNEQFF. The CDR3 coding sequence is TGTGCCAACAGCCCTTCGGGGGTCTACAATGAGCAGTTCTTC.